This T cell receptor beta chain was found in a study of T cell responses to AZD1222 COVID-19 vaccine. Whole-study results and caveats: Spike-specific TCR repertoires showed rising breadth and depth after two AZD1222 doses.

CDR1 and CDR2 (germline): LNHDA, SQIVND (reference sequence). The CDR3 totals 15 residues. The J segment lost 6 bases and the V segment lost 3 bases, leaving 5 bases of the junction unmatched. On this clone itself: Its antigen remains unidentified.

Data came from immunoSEQ multiplex PCR; TCRdb stores just in-frame clones and leaves some out. The data hold 86,000 or so clones, with over 85% observed a single time. The chain has TRBV19 and TRBJ1-6; TRBD1 matches at 7 bases. This clonotype originated in an adult in good health. The sequenced sample was peripheral blood, obtained on day 0 of AZD1222 vaccination. DNA of the CDR3: TGTGCCAGTAGTATGTCGAGGGGGCGTAATTCACCCCTCCACTTT. Its translation is CASSMSRGRNSPLHF.